The rows below give T cell receptor beta chains drawn from one sample of a study of blood T cells in healthy people across ages. One entry per CDR3 protein results from TCRdb running MiXCR on the 5' RACE reads. This sample has 800,000 or so distinct CDR3 sequences; around 68% occur once, and the top ten carry around a quarter. Sequencing was performed on blood. The receptors stem from a man aged 25 to 40 in good health. CDR3s include the opening cysteine and the closing phenylalanine or tryptophan. D genes are given only for firm matches.

D	J	V	length	DNA	CDR3
.	TRBJ1-5	TRBV28	13	TGTGCCACCGGGACCGTAAGCAATCAGCCCCAGCATTTT	CATGTVSNQPQHF
.	TRBJ1-1	TRBV3-1	16	TGTGCCAGCAGCCATCCGGGACAAATAATGAACACTGAAGCTTTCTTT	CASSHPGQIMNTEAFF
TRBD1	TRBJ1-1	TRBV29-1	15	TGCAGCGTTGGGGGCCGACAGGGCTCGAACACTGAAGCTTTCTTT	CSVGGRQGSNTEAFF
TRBD1	TRBJ2-3	TRBV7-2	13	TGTGCCACGGGGACAGGGTTGACAGATACGCAGTATTTT	CATGTGLTDTQYF
.	TRBJ1-2	TRBV10-3	15	TGTGCCACCAGACGGGGCCAGAACGACCTGGGTGGCTACACCTTC	CATRRGQNDLGGYTF
TRBD1	TRBJ1-4	TRBV4-3	15	TGCGCCAGCAGCCGGGCGACAGGGGGCAATGAAAAACTGTTTTTT	CASSRATGGNEKLFF
TRBD1	TRBJ1-5	TRBV30	13	TGTGCCTGGAGTGTACAGGGGAGACAGCCCCAGCATTTT	CAWSVQGRQPQHF
.	TRBJ2-7	TRBV24-1	15	TGTGCCACCAGTGCCAGCCGGGGCGGCGTATACGAGCAGTACTTC	CATSASRGGVYEQYF
TRBD1	TRBJ2-1	TRBV14	17	TGTGCCAGCAGCCAAGATCTCCCGGGACAGGGAATCTATGAGCAGTTCTTC	CASSQDLPGQGIYEQFF
TRBD1	TRBJ2-7	TRBV12-3/TRBV12-4	18	TGTGCCAGCAGTACCTGGGGCGGGGGGACAGGGGCCTCCTACGAGCAGTACTTC	CASSTWGGGTGASYEQYF
.	TRBJ2-1	TRBV9	13	TGTGCCAGCAGCGCCGGGACCAACAATGAGCAGTTCTTC	CASSAGTNNEQFF
.	TRBJ2-5	TRBV30	12	TGTGCCATCGGACTGCCAGGCGAGACCCAGTACTTC	CAIGLPGETQYF
TRBD1	TRBJ2-2	TRBV28	15	TGTGCCAGCAGTCTCACAGGGGGCGCGACCGGGGAGCTGTTTTTT	CASSLTGGATGELFF